This T cell receptor beta chain was profiled in a study of regulatory T cells in long-lasting Graves disease (dated by TCRdb to 2020 to 2023). With regard to the full study: Persistent Graves' disease meant more than 5 years of antithyroid drug treatment with TSH receptor autoantibodies that stayed positive. Persistent Graves' disease patients were compared with newly diagnosed Graves' disease patients by peripheral blood TCR sequencing and RNA sequencing. The study took place in China and was registered as a clinical trial. TCR sequencing covered some 13 persistent and roughly 20 newly diagnosed Graves' disease patients, around 33 samples in total. Persistent Graves' disease patients in the clinical cohort had taken antithyroid drugs for roughly ten years on average.

What this sample's time point label stands for: persistent/refractory GD, antithyroid drugs over 5 years with positive TRAb. For both TCR sequencing and RNA sequencing, RNA was extracted from PBMCs using TRIzol. Graves' disease was diagnosed according to American Thyroid Association guidelines. Patients for the study were recruited at an endocrinology department in Xi'an, China. Each patient gave 7 to 9.5 milliliters of peripheral blood, collected in an EDTA anticoagulant tube. Ficoll Paque Plus density gradient separation was used to isolate PBMCs, and no further T cell sorting was done. An Agilent 2100 Bioanalyzer and agarose gel were used to check RNA quality, while a NanoDrop 2000 measured RNA concentration. The library came from multiplex PCR. The instrument was an Illumina HiSeq 4000. CDR3 regions were amplified by Arm-PCR with iRepertoire HTBI primers to construct TCR beta libraries. Before sequencing, the PCR products went through gel purification. The original methods were these. Across samples, around 58 TRBV and 15 or so TRBJ segments were identified and used for gene usage analysis of CDR3 amino acid clonotypes. COPE and FqMerger were used to merge filtered high-quality paired reads into contigs. Contigs were aligned with BLAST to IMGT TRBV, TRBD and TRBJ reference genes, and CDR3 was defined per IMGT. Any clonotype with a frequency above 0.1% was classified as a highly expanded clone. Repertoire diversity was measured by Shannon entropy, and V-J evenness by the Gini coefficient. A clonotype was considered public if more than one individual shared it. The raw public data were reprocessed by TCRdb itself: fastp quality trimming at Q25, MiXCR clonotype calling, in-frame beta chains only. Every distinct CDR3 protein forms one entry, paired with its most common genes and DNA. TCRdb, not the original authors, processed these V and J calls. This sample lists about 470,000 distinct CDR3 sequences; less than 25% were detected once. The ten largest clones take up 7.8% of the sample.

After removal of 3 bases from V and 6 bases from J, the junction retains 9 bases not matched to a gene. From its cysteine to its phenylalanine, the CDR3 spans 14 amino acids. Only the CDR3 DNA is retained, 42 bases long and in frame from the first base. Looking up the germline V gene (reference sequence) yields CDR1 DFQATT and CDR2 SNEGSKA. Comment on this clonotype: Its target antigen remains unknown. No much larger clone is present one base from it, and per-base qualities are unavailable.

Study-wide findings and limitations: Only peripheral blood was studied, because thyroid tissue, the primary lesion, was inaccessible. Persistent patients shared more public clonotypes among themselves (fewer than 3,000) than newly diagnosed patients did (over 950). The authors noted that the small sample size was a limitation that may lower accuracy. Compared with newly diagnosed patients, patients with persistent Graves' disease had lower TCR Shannon entropy and fewer highly expanded clones, which suggests clonal expansion. Sequencing and analysis were limited to the TCR beta chain. Persistent disease showed preferential use of TRBV28, TRBJ1-2 and TRBJ2-5, whereas newly diagnosed disease favored TRBV20-1 and TRBJ2-1.

The specimen comprised peripheral blood mononuclear cells (PBMCs), sampled when the disease was refractory, from a patient treated with antithyroid drugs. The TCR was taken from a female donor with Graves disease. The rearrangement combines TRBV20-1 with TRBJ2-7; 9 middle bases align to TRBD2. Here the CDR3 is given as CSARASGASFEQYF. The DNA reads as follows: TGCAGTGCTAGGGCTAGCGGGGCCTCTTTCGAGCAGTACTTC.